The subject of this entry is one T cell receptor (beta chain). Only in-frame clones appear in the TCRdb table, and some are missing; sequencing was by immunoSEQ multiplex PCR. Counted here are about 380,000 clones, approximately 95% occurring once; the ten biggest clones make up roughly 0.02%. The data are from a study of shared T cell receptors in the human thymus. From germline, CDR1 is LNHDA and CDR2 SQIVND (reference sequence). The CDR3 length is 12 residues. V was pared by 8 bases and J by 4 bases, with 11 bases between. This chain links TRBV19 with TRBJ1-1, with D possibly TRBD1 on 5 matching bases. The origin of this receptor is a human donor. Sequencing was performed on thymocytes. CDR3 loop: CASEGHVTEAFF. Here the CDR3 DNA reads TGTGCCAGTGAGGGGCATGTCACTGAAGCTTTCTTT.